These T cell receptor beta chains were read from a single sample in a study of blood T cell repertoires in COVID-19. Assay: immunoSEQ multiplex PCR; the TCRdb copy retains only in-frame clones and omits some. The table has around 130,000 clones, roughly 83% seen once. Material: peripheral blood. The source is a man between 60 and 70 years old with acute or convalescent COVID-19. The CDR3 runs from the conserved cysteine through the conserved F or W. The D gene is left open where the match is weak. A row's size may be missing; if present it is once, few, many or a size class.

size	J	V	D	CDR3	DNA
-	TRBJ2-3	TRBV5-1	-	CASKAGPSTDTQYF	TGCGCCAGCAAGGCGGGGCCTAGCACAGATACGCAGTATTTT
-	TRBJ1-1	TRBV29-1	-	CSVVLREYTEAFF	TGCAGCGTTGTACTTAGGGAGTACACTGAAGCTTTCTTT
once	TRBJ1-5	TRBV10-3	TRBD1	CAISWNPGQGVSSNQPQHF	TGTGCCATCAGCTGGAATCCGGGACAGGGGGTTTCTAGCAATCAGCCCCAGCATTTT
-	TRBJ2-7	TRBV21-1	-	CASSKGGRKYEQYF	TGTGCCAGCAGCAAAGGCGGGAGGAAGTACGAGCAGTACTTC
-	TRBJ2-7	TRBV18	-	CASSLDRSSYEQYF	TGTGCCAGCTCCCTAGACCGTTCCTCCTACGAGCAGTACTTC
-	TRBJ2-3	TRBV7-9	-	CASSNPQPSTDTQYF	TGTGCCAGCAGCAACCCACAGCCTAGCACAGATACGCAGTATTTT
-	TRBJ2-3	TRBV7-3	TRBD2	CASSLIPSGSRGTDTQYF	TGTGCCAGCAGCTTAATCCCTAGCGGGAGTAGGGGCACAGATACGCAGTATTTT
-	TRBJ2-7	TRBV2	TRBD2	CASSSPGTSGGSEQYF	TGTGCCAGCAGCTCCCCGGGGACTAGCGGGGGTTCTGAGCAGTACTTC
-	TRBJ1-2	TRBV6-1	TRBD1	CASSDRGRVGTNYGYTF	TGTGCCAGCAGTGACAGGGGGCGCGTGGGAACTAACTATGGCTACACCTTC
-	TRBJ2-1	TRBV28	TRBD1	CASSPGGVGYNEQFF	TGTGCCAGCAGTCCAGGGGGAGTAGGCTACAATGAGCAGTTCTTC
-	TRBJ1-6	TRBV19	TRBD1	CASSTTGVVDSPLHF	TGTGCCAGTAGTACCACAGGGGTAGTGGATTCACCCCTCCACTTT
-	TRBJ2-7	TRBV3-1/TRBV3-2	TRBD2	CASSHSSSGIYEQYF	TGTGCCAGCAGCCATAGTTCTAGCGGGATATACGAGCAGTACTTC
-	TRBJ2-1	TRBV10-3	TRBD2	CAIEDRTSGRNEQFF	TGTGCCATCGAGGACAGGACTAGCGGGAGGAATGAGCAGTTCTTC
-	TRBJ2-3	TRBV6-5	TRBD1	CASRRQGTSTDTQYF	TGTGCCAGCAGGCGACAGGGGACTAGCACAGATACGCAGTATTTT
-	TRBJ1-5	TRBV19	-	CASRPATGPQHF	TGTGCCAGTAGGCCTGCAACGGGGCCCCAGCATTTT
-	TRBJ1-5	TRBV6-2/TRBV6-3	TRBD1	CASSYSGQGMSHQPQHF	TGTGCCAGCAGTTACAGCGGACAGGGGATGTCTCATCAGCCCCAGCATTTT
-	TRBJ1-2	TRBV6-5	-	CASRGQSMLYGYTF	TGTGCCAGCAGGGGGCAGAGTATGCTCTATGGCTACACCTTC
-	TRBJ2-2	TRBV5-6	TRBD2	CASSKGLAGKVSTGELFF	TGTGCCAGCAGCAAGGGACTAGCGGGAAAAGTGAGCACCGGGGAGCTGTTTTTT
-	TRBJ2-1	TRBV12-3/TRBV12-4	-	CASSPSHEQFF	TGTGCCAGCAGCCCCTCCCATGAGCAGTTCTTC
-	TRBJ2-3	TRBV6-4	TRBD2	CASSLLGGSADTQYF	TGTGCCAGCAGCCTCCTCGGGGGGTCAGCAGATACGCAGTATTTT
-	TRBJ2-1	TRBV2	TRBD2	CASSEVSGRHNEQFF	TGTGCCAGCAGTGAGGTTAGCGGGCGACACAATGAGCAGTTCTTC
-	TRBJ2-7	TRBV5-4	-	CASSLFSGRTYEQYF	TGTGCCAGCAGCCTCTTCAGTGGGAGAACCTACGAGCAGTACTTC
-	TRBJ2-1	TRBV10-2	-	CASGGTGTSYNEQFF	TGCGCCAGCGGGGGTACCGGGACATCATACAATGAGCAGTTCTTC
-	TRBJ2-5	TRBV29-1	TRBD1	CSVAASDRGQETQYF	TGCAGCGTTGCCGCCTCTGACAGGGGCCAAGAGACCCAGTACTTC
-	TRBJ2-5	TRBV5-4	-	CASSWGVVETQYF	TGTGCCAGCAGCTGGGGAGTGGTCGAGACCCAGTACTTC
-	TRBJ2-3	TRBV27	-	CASNSRVTDTQYF	TGTGCCAGCAACTCGCGCGTCACAGATACGCAGTATTTT
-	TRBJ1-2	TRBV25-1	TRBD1	CASSQGATGYTF	TGTGCCAGCAGTCAGGGGGCGACTGGCTACACCTTC
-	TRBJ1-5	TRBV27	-	CASSFGQSNQPQHF	TGTGCCAGCAGTTTTGGACAGAGCAATCAGCCCCAGCATTTT
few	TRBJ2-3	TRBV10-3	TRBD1	CAISFRTGGGTDTQYF	TGTGCCATCAGTTTTCGGACAGGGGGAGGCACAGATACGCAGTATTTT